This T cell receptor beta chain was sequenced for a study of blood T cell repertoires in COVID-19 (dated by TCRdb to the early 2020s). In terms of the full investigation: Recovered participants in ImmuneRACE Cohort 3 were defined by two consecutive negative NP/OP PCR tests, clearance by a healthcare professional, or resolution of symptoms. The collaborator samples originated in the United States, Italy and Spain and spanned the acute and convalescent phases of COVID-19. The material from the prospective study consisted of cDNA or gDNA derived from T cells, B-cell-depleted T cells, or PBMCs. Subjects who had been exposed to COVID-19, were actively infected with it, or had recovered from it provided the deeply sampled blood TCRbeta repertoires that made up the dataset. The repertoires were released in a freely available public database intended as a resource for research on the immune response to SARS-CoV-2. Samples were obtained from the ongoing ImmuneRACE study (first 160 participants) and from over a thousand subjects provided by 6 global collaborators. Nearly every sample came with metadata listing a de-identified subject ID, COVID-19 status, age in years and sex. Where available, HLA class I and class II types were taken from metadata supplied by the sample provider and were not determined by assay-based typing.

As for this clone: Its cognate antigen has yet to be identified. No much larger clone is present one base from it, and per-base qualities are unavailable.

General conclusions and limits of the study: Clinical and demographic metadata were provided uncurated, with the amount varying by source and participant.

At the junction V is shortened by 2 bases and J by 8 bases; bases outside the gene matches: 11. The CDR3, from cysteine to phenylalanine, totals 14 residues. The CDR3 DNA has 42 bases and is translated from base 1. CDR1 and CDR2 were assigned from the germline V gene (reference sequence) as GTSNPN and SVGIG. TCRbeta CDR3 regions were amplified from genomic DNA using the immunoSEQ Assay, a bias-controlled multiplex PCR. The authors' analysis ran thus. Within the assay, amplification of reference gene primers was used to estimate how many nucleated cells each sample contained. To quantify the absolute abundance of each unique TCRbeta CDR3 rearrangement, sequence reads were collapsed and filtered. For each sample, productive Simpson clonality was calculated as the square root of Simpson's diversity index over productive rearrangements. The table comes from immuneACCESS by way of TCRdb, which keeps in-frame sequences with V and J called. Part of the clones is missing from these tables; in studies checked, under half for an unresolved V gene and the rest for unknown reasons. D and trimming come from the DNA, and the V and J calls and clone size come from that table. The sample yields approximately 190,000 clones; around 83% were counted once. The ten largest clones capture 20% to 25% of the sample.

Participants in the prospective study were enrolled through a virtual design, were aged about 18 to 100 years, and lived in about 25 United States geographic areas. To assign participants to cohorts, the prospective study relied on clinical history that participants themselves reported in a screening survey and a study questionnaire. In the prospective study, whole blood, serum and a nasopharyngeal or oropharyngeal swab were collected from each participant by mobile phlebotomists. Prospective study participants could optionally give additional blood draws and questionnaires over an approximately 2-month period. Before DNA extraction, prospective study blood samples were shipped either frozen or at room temperature.

This TCR was recovered from a woman aged 40 to 50 in a cohort exposed to, infected with or recovered from COVID-19 (not recorded which). Sequencing was carried out using PBMCs or T cells enriched from blood (not recorded which). The chain uses TRBV30 and TRBJ1-2, and 7 bases in between align with TRBD1. The CDR3 amino acid sequence is: CAWSTLQGREGYTF. In nucleotides, the sequence is TGTGCCTGGAGTACTCTACAGGGGAGAGAAGGCTACACCTTC.